This record covers a single TCR beta chain. The antigen is undetermined. These data are taken from a study of shared clonotypes between healthy human individuals. Study findings and constraints: Estimated richness was generally greater in naive than memory subsets.

Unmatched junction bases numbered 9, after V lost 7 bases and J lost 4 bases. The CDR3 is made up of 15 amino acids. Germline CDR1 is MNHEY and CDR2 is SVGAGI. The method was immunoSEQ multiplex PCR; TCRdb's version includes in-frame clones alone and lacks a portion of them. This table has 400,000 or so clones, roughly 96% appearing once. The V and J genes are TRBV6-5 and TRBJ1-2, with 10 bases lining up with TRBD1. The sequence derives from a man under 40 in good health. Sequenced material: memory CD8+ T cells sorted from blood. Subset indicated: CD45RO+ cells pooled with CCR7-negative TemRA cells. Here the CDR3 DNA reads TGTGCCAGCACCGCGACAGGGGGCGATGGCTATGGCTACACCTTC. It yields the protein CASTATGGDGYGYTF.